A few counts support the clone carrying this T cell receptor (beta chain). What it binds is not known. CDR3 length: 11 residues. V shed 7 bases and J shed 6 bases, with 8 bases lying between them. The sample belongs to a study of T-cell memory formation after mild COVID-19. General study results and limits: For contracting clones, CD4+ ones sat mainly in CM and EM, CD8+ in EMRA.

The TCR alpha and TCR beta cDNA libraries, bearing sample barcodes and UMIs, were generated by 5'RACE using constant-segment primers. MiXCR was run by TCRdb on the 5' RACE reads, yielding one entry per CDR3 protein. The data contain hundreds of thousands of distinct CDR3 sequences, roughly 17% of them singletons. The clonotype comes from an adult woman who had mild COVID-19 (a few samples of this study predate the infection). Cell type and time point are not known. Specimen: PBMCs or a T cell subset sorted from them (not recorded which). V is TRBV12-3 or TRBV12-4 and J is TRBJ2-3; D not certain. The CDR3 region has the DNA TGTGCCAGCACTAATGTGGATACGCAGTATTTT. This codes for CASTNVDTQYF.